In this sample, the clone carrying this T cell receptor beta chain turned up a few times. The record originates from a study of blood T cell repertoires in COVID-19. Under the authors' procedure: Estimates of nucleated cell counts were drawn from the amplification of reference gene primers. Measured with immunoSEQ multiplex PCR; TCRdb has only the in-frame clones, and not every one. Clone size and the V and J calls come from that table; the DNA yielded D and trimming. Of roughly 240,000 clones in the sample, roughly 80% were seen once. The germline gives CDR1 LNHDA, CDR2 SQIVND (reference sequence). The V end was cut by 3 bases, the J end by 8 bases, with 13 bases between. This CDR3 is built from 14 residues.

The chain has TRBV19 and TRBJ2-2; tentative D call: TRBD2 (6 bases). Sequenced input: peripheral blood. The receptor comes from a woman aged 70-85 years with acute or convalescent COVID-19. The CDR3 nucleotides read TGTGCCAGTAGTATGGAGGGGTATCCGGGGGAGCTGTTTTTT. This sequence encodes CASSMEGYPGELFF.